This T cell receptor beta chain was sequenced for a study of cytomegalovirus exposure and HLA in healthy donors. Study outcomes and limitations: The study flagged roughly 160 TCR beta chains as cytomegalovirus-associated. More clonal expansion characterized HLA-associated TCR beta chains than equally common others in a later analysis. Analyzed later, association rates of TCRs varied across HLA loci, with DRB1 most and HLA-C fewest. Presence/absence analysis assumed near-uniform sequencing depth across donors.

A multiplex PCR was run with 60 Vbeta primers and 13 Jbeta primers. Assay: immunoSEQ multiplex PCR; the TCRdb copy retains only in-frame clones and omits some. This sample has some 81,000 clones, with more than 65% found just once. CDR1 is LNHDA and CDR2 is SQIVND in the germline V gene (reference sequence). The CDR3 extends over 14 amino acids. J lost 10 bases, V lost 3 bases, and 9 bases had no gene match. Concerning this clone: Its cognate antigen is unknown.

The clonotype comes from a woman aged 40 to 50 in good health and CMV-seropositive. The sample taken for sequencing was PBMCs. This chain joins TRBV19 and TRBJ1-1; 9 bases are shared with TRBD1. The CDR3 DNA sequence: TGTGCCAGTAGTATCCTTGGGACAGGGTCTCTAGCTTTCTTT. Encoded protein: CASSILGTGSLAFF.